Sequencing of this TCR beta chain was carried out in a study of T cell responses to AZD1222 COVID-19 vaccine. Broader study findings: Vaccine-associated CD4 TCRs ranged over spike, dominating at 160-218 and 743-854. Two doses of AZD1222 preceded a rise in Spike-specific TCR breadth and depth. Most donors were white British, females outnumbered males, and clonal diversity was possibly underestimated.

A note on this clone: Its antigen is unidentified.

Assay: immunoSEQ multiplex PCR; the TCRdb copy retains only in-frame clones and omits some. The sample holds under 150,000 clones, roughly 90% seen once. Trimming removed 4 bases from V and 0 bases from J; junction bases left unmatched: 6. The CDR3 consists of 18 residues. Per germline, CDR1 SGHRS and CDR2 YFSETQ. This receptor was taken from an adult in good health. The chain recombines TRBV5-1 with TRBJ2-6; 11 positions match TRBD2. Here the sequenced sample was peripheral blood, taken on day 0 of AZD1222 vaccination. In DNA form, the CDR3 reads TGCGCCAGCAGCACCTCCGGGACTAGCGGCTCTGGGGCCAACGTCCTGACTTTC. Its translation is CASSTSGTSGSGANVLTF.